Following are 28 T cell receptor delta chains from one sample sequenced in a study of gamma-delta T cells after stem cell transplantation. TCRdb re-processed the RT-PCR reads via CATT. The sample includes about 1,700 delta-chain clones, approximately 4.7% of them seen just once. Sequenced: gamma-delta T cells. Source of these receptors: a human donor. It is not recorded whose cells these are; they may come from a transplant donor.

By share of the sample, this clone is medium-sized. A much larger clone lies a single base off, so this may be a read error. The chain joins TRDV2 to TRDJ1; TRDD3 matches at 9 bases. The germline V gene encodes CDR1 GEAIGNYY and CDR2 EKD. V was pared by 0 bases and J by 1 base, with 11 bases of the junction left unmatched. The CDR3 is 18 residues long. DNA for the CDR3: TGTGCCTGTGACACCGTCTCGACACTGGGGGAGAGCACCGATAAACTCATCTTT. Amino acids: CACDTVSTLGESTDKLIF.

The table lists this clone with a few counts. A far more abundant clone sits one base away, making this likely a read error. This sample includes further DNA sequences coding for the same CDR3. The rearrangement joins TRDV2 to TRDJ1, with D possibly TRDD3 on 6 matching bases. Germline V CDR1 and CDR2: GEAIGNYY, EKD. The CDR3 consists of 16 residues. Trimming removed 3 bases at V and 0 bases at J, with 16 bases between. For the CDR3, the DNA is TGTGCCTGTGACCCCCTACTGGGTGAAAACACCGATAAACTCATCTTT. This codes for CACDPLLGENTDKLIF.

This clone ranks as medium-sized. This specimen includes other DNA sequences encoding the same CDR3. The chain links TRDV2 to TRDJ1; 8 nucleotides agree with TRDD3. The germline V gene encodes CDR1 GEAIGNYY and CDR2 EKD. J was trimmed by 2 bases and V by 3 bases; bases with no gene match: 1. The CDR3 totals 13 residues. CDR3 residues: CACDGIRTDKLIF. The CDR3 DNA follows: TGTGCCTGTGACGGGATACGAACCGATAAACTCATCTTT.

This clone occurred a few times. Being one base from a much bigger clone, this may be a read error. This chain joins TRDV2 and TRDJ1; weak D call: TRDD3 (6 bases). The germline gives CDR1 GEAIGNYY, CDR2 EKD. The CDR3 extends over 15 amino acids. Trimming cost V 2 bases and J 2 bases, with 14 bases left between them. The CDR3 nucleotides read TGTGCCTGTGACAACTTGGGGGCTGGGACCGATAAACTCATCTTT. It specifies CACDNLGAGTDKLIF.

This clone was observed a handful of times. Given a far larger clone just one base away, this is likely a sequencing read error. Other DNA sequences in the same sample also yield this CDR3. The chain has TRDV1 and TRDJ1; 8 nucleotides align to TRDD3. The CDR3 loop spans 22 amino acids. The germline V gene has CDR1 TSWWSYY and CDR2 QGS. V lost 4 bases and J lost 5; bases outside the gene matches: 30. The CDR3 DNA reads TGTGCTCTTGGGGGGCCTCCCTCCTATAGCTGGGGGACGCAACTTACCCTGGATAAACTCATCTTT. It translates to CALGGPPSYSWGTQLTLDKLIF.

The gene calls are TRDV2 and TRDJ1; no firm D call. Germline values: CDR1 GEAIGNYY, CDR2 EKD. This CDR3 has 21 amino acids. V gave up 0 bases and J gave up 4 bases, with 32 bases separating them. For the CDR3, the DNA is TGTGCCTGTGACACCGTAAGCCCCCACCGCGGTGCTGGAGCTCAGGGCGATAAACTCATCTTT. Its translation is CACDTVSPHRGAGAQGDKLIF.

About this clone: The junction departs from germline at one end; a sequencing error may be responsible. This chain uses TRDV2 with TRDJ3; TRDD3 matches at 12 bases. CDR1 GEAIGNYY and CDR2 EKD come from the germline V gene. This CDR3 is built from 20 residues. CDR3 residues: CACDTMLLGDTSWDTRQMFF. The CDR3 DNA reads as TGTGCCTGTGACACCATGCTACTGGGGGATACCTCCTGGGACACCCGGCAGATGTTTTTC.

This clone occurred a few times. V usage is TRDV2 and J usage is TRDJ1; tentatively, D is TRDD3 (6 bases). The CDR3 length is 15 residues. Germline assignment: CDR1 GEAIGNYY and CDR2 EKD. The V end was cut by 3 bases, the J end by 11 bases, with 24 bases between. CDR3 residues: CACDSVGATEANLIF. CDR3 nucleotide sequence: TGTGCCTGTGACTCCGTGGGGGCTACCGAGGCAAACCTCATCTTT.

By share of the sample, this clone is medium-sized. This clone may be a read error of a much larger clone one base away. This chain links TRDV2 with TRDJ1, with 7 bases lining up with TRDD3. There are 16 residues in the CDR3. The germline gives CDR1 GEAIGNYY, CDR2 EKD. The V segment lost 2 bases and the J segment 0 bases; nucleotides outside the gene matches: 8. The CDR3 region has the DNA TGTGCCTGTGACAGGCTGGGGGCACTGTACACCGATAAACTCATCTTT. It encodes CACDRLGALYTDKLIF.

With regard to this clone: A much larger clone differs by one base, so this may be a read error. The rearrangement links TRDV2 to TRDJ1; no clear D gene. V was shortened by 0 bases and J by 2 bases, with 30 bases between the two germline ends. CDR1 and CDR2 (germline): GEAIGNYY, EKD. The CDR3 contains 21 residues. CDR3 protein: CACDTLMPGRTGRDLTDKLIF. The CDR3 DNA sequence: TGTGCCTGTGACACCCTCATGCCAGGTCGTACGGGACGAGACCTTACCGATAAACTCATCTTT.

This clone was counted only a few times. The amino acid sequence in TCRdb belongs to a much larger clone and departs from this DNA's translation at residue 3, likely a sequencing read error; the sequence shown is translated from the DNA. The rearrangement joins TRDV2 to TRDJ1; maybe TRDD2 (5 bases). This CDR3 has 15 residues. Germline CDR1 reads GEAIGNYY; CDR2 reads EKD. The DNA of the CDR3 is TGTGCCCGTGACCCCTACCCCGGACAGACCGATAAACTCATCTTT. Protein product: CARDPYPGQTDKLIF.

In regard to this clone: The mismatch at residue 14 between this DNA's translation and the TCRdb protein of a much larger clone likely reflects a read error; the protein shown is translated from the DNA. The V gene is TRDV2, the J gene TRDJ1; TRDD3 matches 8 bases. The CDR3 is 16 residues long. Germline V gene sequence: CDR1 GEAIGNYY, CDR2 EKD. CDR3 region: CACEGLELGDTDKFIF. CDR3 DNA sequence: TGTGCCTGTGAAGGTTTGGAGCTGGGGGACACCGATAAATTCATCTTT.

By sample share, this clone is large. At the DNA level, this CDR3 is encoded by other sequences in the same sample as well. The chain employs TRDV2 and TRDJ1; a possible D gene is TRDD3 (5 bases). Germline-derived CDR1 and CDR2 are GEAIGNYY and EKD. With 3 bases removed from V and 3 bases from J, the gap between germline ends came to 13 bases. This CDR3 spans 14 amino acids. CDR3 protein: CACDLIPVPDKLIF. CDR3 DNA: TGTGCCTGTGACCTGATACCAGTACCCGATAAACTCATCTTT.

As for this clone: A read error likely explains why the TCRdb protein, taken from a much larger clone, differs from this DNA's translation at residue 18; the protein shown is translated from the DNA. The chain carries TRDV1 and TRDJ1, with 10 bases aligning to TRDD3. The germline CDR1 and CDR2 sequences are TSWWSYY and QGS. This CDR3 region has 19 residues. CDR3 amino acids: CALGVGQTGGYGYTDKLTF. In DNA, the CDR3 is TGTGCTCTTGGGGTTGGGCAGACCGGGGGATACGGGTACACCGATAAACTCACCTTT.

By sample share, this clone is large. This rearrangement joins TRDV2 to TRDJ1; TRDD3 agrees at 10 bases. Germline V gene sequence: CDR1 GEAIGNYY, CDR2 EKD. V was pared by 6 bases and J by 0 bases, with 12 bases of the junction left unmatched. The CDR3 length is 17 residues. The CDR3 protein is CACQPLGDRRDTDKLIF. The CDR3 bases are TGTGCCTGTCAACCCCTGGGGGATAGAAGGGACACCGATAAACTCATCTTT.

The rearrangement links TRDV2 to TRDJ2, with 9 bases lining up with TRDD3. J gave up 5 bases and V 5 bases, and 8 bases lay outside the gene matches. The germline CDR1 and CDR2 sequences are GEAIGNYY and EKD. The CDR3 has 15 amino acids. The CDR3 DNA is TGTGCCTGTGTCCCACTGGGGGAGAGTACAGCACAACTCTTCTTT. It codes for CACVPLGESTAQLFF.

This clone is deemed medium-sized. A much larger clone sits a single nucleotide away, making a read error possible. Other DNA variants within this sample encode the same CDR3. This chain uses TRDV2 with TRDJ1; D call uncertain. The V gene's germline CDR1 is GEAIGNYY and CDR2 EKD. The CDR3 extends over 14 amino acids. In DNA, the CDR3 is TGTGCCTGTGACACGGTCGGAGGATTCGATAAGCTCATCTTT. Protein: CACDTVGGFDKLIF.

In this sample, this clone turned up a few times. A far larger clone is one nucleotide away, so this likely arose from a read error. This chain joins TRDV2 and TRDJ1, with unresolved D. Germline V CDR1 and CDR2: GEAIGNYY, EKD. This CDR3 spans 13 amino acids. The CDR3 bases are TGTGCCCGTGACGCCTTAGCGGCGGATAAACTCATCTTT. Protein: CARDALAADKLIF.

This clone was seen a few times. The protein in TCRdb stems from a much larger clone and differs at residue 8 from this DNA's translation, likely a read error; here the protein is translated from the DNA. The V gene is TRDV1, the J gene TRDJ1; 9 bases match TRDD3. The CDR3 extends over 18 amino acids. Germline V gives CDR1 TSWWSYY, CDR2 QGS. The V segment lost 1 base and the J segment 6 bases; nucleotides outside the gene matches: 15. The CDR3 coding sequence is TGTGCTCTTGGGGAACCCTTCCCCTGGGGATACGGACGTTATAAACTCATCTTT. Translating it yields CALGEPFPWGYGRYKLIF.

As for this clone: A far larger clone is only one base removed, so a read error is likely. Other DNA variants within this sample encode the same CDR3. The rearrangement links TRDV2 to TRDJ1; 7 nucleotides match TRDD3. Germline CDR1 is GEAIGNYY and CDR2 is EKD. The CDR3 sequence is 17 residues long. V trimming: 4 bases; J trimming: 0 bases; junction bases outside the gene matches: 13. CDR3 sequence: CACDRLLGHQNTDKLIF. The CDR3 DNA is TGTGCCTGTGATAGGCTACTGGGGCACCAGAACACCGATAAACTCATCTTT.

This clone turned up a few times. A read error likely explains why the TCRdb protein, taken from a much larger clone, differs from this DNA's translation at residue 11; the protein shown is translated from the DNA. The chain recombines TRDV2 with TRDJ3; D perhaps matches TRDD3 (6 bases). Germline V gene sequence: CDR1 GEAIGNYY, CDR2 EKD. This CDR3 has 18 amino acids. The CDR3 loop is CACDTLGTSSGDTRQMFF. The DNA of the CDR3 is TGTGCCTGTGACACCCTGGGGACGAGCTCCGGGGACACCCGACAGATGTTTTTC.

By share, this clone ranks as hyperexpanded. Other DNA sequences of this sample code for an identical CDR3. The chain carries TRDV2 and TRDJ1; 9 bases are shared with TRDD3. The CDR3 covers 19 residues. The germline V gene has CDR1 GEAIGNYY and CDR2 EKD. The V segment lost 0 bases and the J segment 3 bases; nucleotides outside the gene matches: 16. Here the CDR3 reads CACDTVRGILSTWADKLIF. The CDR3 nucleotides read TGTGCCTGTGACACCGTAAGGGGGATACTTTCAACTTGGGCCGATAAACTCATCTTT.

This clone was seen only a few times. It differs at one base from a far larger clone, so likely a read error. CDR3 in amino acids: CACDKLGILDILIF. The CDR3, as DNA: TGTGCCTGTGACAAGCTGGGGATACTGGATATACTCATCTTT. V usage is TRDV2 and J usage is TRDJ1; TRDD3 matches 8 bases. Germline V lookup: CDR1 GEAIGNYY, CDR2 EKD. The CDR3 covers 14 residues.

By sample share, this clone is medium-sized. A far larger clone differs by one base, so this is likely a read error. This sequence joins TRDV2 and TRDJ1, with 7 bases aligning to TRDD3. V shed 7 bases and J 1 base; nucleotides not matched to a gene: 17. This CDR3 has 17 amino acids. The V gene's germline CDR1 is GEAIGNYY and CDR2 EKD. In DNA form, the CDR3 reads TGTGCCTGCGATAGGCTACTGGGGCACCAGAGCACCGATAAACTCATCTTT. This gives the protein CACDRLLGHQSTDKLIF.

With regard to this clone: Since a far larger clone is one base different, this is likely a read error. Other DNA sequences in this specimen translate into the identical CDR3. The chain joins TRDV2 to TRDJ1; 13 bases line up with TRDD3. The CDR3 loop spans 21 amino acids. The germline V gene has CDR1 GEAIGNYY and CDR2 EKD. CDR3 DNA: TGTGCCTGTGACCCCGTACTGGGGGATACGCGGATACCCTCTAACACTGATAAACTCATCTTT. Translation gives CACDPVLGDTRIPSNTDKLIF.

In regard to this clone: TCRdb assigns this DNA the protein of a much larger clone, which departs from its translation at residue 8; this likely reflects a read error, and the protein shown comes from translating the DNA. This chain uses TRDV2 with TRDJ1, with a tentative D call TRDD3 (6 bases). With 4 bases removed from V and 0 bases from J, the gap between germline ends came to 17 bases. Germline-derived CDR1 and CDR2 are GEAIGNYY and EKD. The CDR3 is made up of 16 amino acids. The CDR3 is CACERLGNMYTDKLIF. In DNA form, the CDR3 reads TGTGCCTGTGAAAGGCTGGGGAACATGTACACCGATAAACTCATCTTT.

This clone was counted between two and nine times. The V gene is TRDV2, the J gene TRDJ1, with TRDD3 matching over 9 bases. V was pared by 0 bases and J by 2 bases, with 3 bases of the junction left unmatched. CDR1 and CDR2 (germline): GEAIGNYY, EKD. This CDR3 comprises 15 residues. CDR3: CACDTLGDGTDKLIF. The CDR3 region has the DNA TGTGCCTGTGACACCCTGGGGGATGGGACCGATAAACTCATCTTT.

This clone was seen a handful of times. Only one base separates this from a far larger clonotype, so it likely reflects a read error. V gene TRDV2 combines with J gene TRDJ1; D might be TRDD3 (5 bases). Germline CDR1 and CDR2: GEAIGNYY and EKD. The CDR3 extends over 15 amino acids. V was shortened by 4 bases and J by 1 base, with 15 bases between the two germline ends. This CDR3 is CACDGMGATTDKLIF. CDR3 coding DNA: TGTGCCTGTGATGGGATGGGAGCCACCACCGATAAACTCATCTTT.